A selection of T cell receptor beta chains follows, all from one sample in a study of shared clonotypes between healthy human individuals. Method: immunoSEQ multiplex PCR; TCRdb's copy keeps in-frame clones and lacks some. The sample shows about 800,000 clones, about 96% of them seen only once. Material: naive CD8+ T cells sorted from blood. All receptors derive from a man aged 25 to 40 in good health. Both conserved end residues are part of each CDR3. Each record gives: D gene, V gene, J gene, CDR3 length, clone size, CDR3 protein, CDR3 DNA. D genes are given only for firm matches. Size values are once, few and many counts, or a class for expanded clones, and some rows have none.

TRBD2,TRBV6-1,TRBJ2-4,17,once,CASSEGFPGTSGMGGYF,TGTGCCAGCAGTGAAGGATTCCCCGGGACTAGCGGGATGGGTGGGTACTTC
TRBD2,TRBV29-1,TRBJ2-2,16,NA,CSVVPSGRGNTGELFF,TGCAGCGTTGTACCTAGCGGGAGAGGGAACACCGGGGAGCTGTTTTTT
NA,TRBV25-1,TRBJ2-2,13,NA,CASSRGGPGELFF,TGTGCCAGCAGTAGAGGGGGGCCCGGGGAGCTGTTTTTT
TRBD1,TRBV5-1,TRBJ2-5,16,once,CASSSRGQGLVETQYF,TGCGCCAGCAGCTCGAGGGGACAGGGATTGGTGGAGACCCAGTACTTC
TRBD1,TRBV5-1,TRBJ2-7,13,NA,CASSLVTGNEQYF,TGCGCCAGCAGCTTGGTGACAGGGAACGAGCAGTACTTC
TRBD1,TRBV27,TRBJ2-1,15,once,CASSQQGDSYNEQFF,TGTGCCAGCAGTCAACAGGGGGATTCCTACAATGAGCAGTTCTTC
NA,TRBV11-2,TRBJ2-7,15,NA,CASSLAPSDSYEQYF,TGTGCCAGCAGCTTAGCTCCTAGCGACTCCTACGAGCAGTACTTC
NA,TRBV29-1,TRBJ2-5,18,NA,CSVEGGGEDGVIWETQYF,TGCAGCGTCGAAGGAGGGGGAGAGGACGGGGTGATTTGGGAGACCCAGTACTTC
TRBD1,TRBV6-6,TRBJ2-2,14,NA,CASTGTGAGGELFF,TGTGCCAGCACCGGGACAGGGGCAGGCGGGGAGCTGTTTTTT
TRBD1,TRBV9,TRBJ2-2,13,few,CASSWTGTGELFF,TGTGCCAGCAGCTGGACAGGGACCGGGGAGCTGTTTTTT
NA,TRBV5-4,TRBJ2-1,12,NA,CASSYRSNEQFF,TGTGCCAGCAGCTATCGGTCCAATGAGCAGTTCTTC
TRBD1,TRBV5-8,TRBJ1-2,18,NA,CASSSIRDRGQRSYGYTF,TGTGCCAGCAGCTCAATCCGGGACAGGGGGCAAAGGAGCTATGGCTACACCTTC
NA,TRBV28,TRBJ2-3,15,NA,CASSLRSASTDTQYF,TGTGCCAGCAGTTTAAGGTCGGCTAGCACAGATACGCAGTATTTT
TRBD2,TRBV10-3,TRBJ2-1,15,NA,CATVGTSGSTNEQFF,TGTGCCACCGTCGGGACTAGCGGGAGTACAAATGAGCAGTTCTTC
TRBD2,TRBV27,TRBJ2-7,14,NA,CASSLAEGSYEQYF,TGTGCCAGCAGCCTAGCGGAGGGGTCCTACGAGCAGTACTTC
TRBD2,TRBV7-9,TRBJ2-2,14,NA,CASSISGEPGELFF,TGTGCCAGCAGCATTAGCGGGGAACCCGGGGAGCTGTTTTTT
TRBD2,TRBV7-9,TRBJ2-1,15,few,CASSPRLAGNNEQFF,TGTGCCAGCAGCCCAAGACTAGCGGGAAACAATGAGCAGTTCTTC
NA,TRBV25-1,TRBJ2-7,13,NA,CASSWAGSYEQYF,TGTGCCAGCTCCTGGGCAGGTTCCTACGAGCAGTACTTC
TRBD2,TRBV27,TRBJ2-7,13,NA,CASSFSGDPEQYF,TGTGCCAGCAGTTTTAGCGGGGACCCTGAGCAGTACTTC
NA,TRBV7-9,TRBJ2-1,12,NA,CASSHGPNEQFF,TGTGCCAGCAGTCACGGCCCCAATGAGCAGTTCTTC
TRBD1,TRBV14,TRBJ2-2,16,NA,CASSQTGTVNTGELFF,TGTGCCAGCAGCCAGACCGGGACAGTGAACACCGGGGAGCTGTTTTTT
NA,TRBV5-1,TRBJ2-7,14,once,CASSLLPGEYEQYF,TGCGCCAGCAGCTTGCTTCCGGGGGAGTACGAGCAGTACTTC
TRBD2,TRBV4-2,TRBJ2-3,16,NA,CASSARLAGYTDTQYF,TGTGCCAGCAGCGCGAGACTAGCGGGCTACACAGATACGCAGTATTTT
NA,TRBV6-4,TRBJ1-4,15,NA,CASTQLGRSNEKLFF,TGTGCCAGCACACAACTGGGGCGGAGTAATGAAAAACTGTTTTTT
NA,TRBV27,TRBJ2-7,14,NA,CASSPIGSGYEQYF,TGTGCCAGCAGTCCCATCGGGAGTGGGTACGAGCAGTACTTC
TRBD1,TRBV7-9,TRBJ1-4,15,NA,CASSNSGTGNEKLFF,TGTGCCAGCAGCAACTCCGGGACAGGGAATGAAAAACTGTTTTTT
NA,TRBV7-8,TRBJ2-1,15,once,CASSLFAGGEDEQFF,TGTGCCAGCAGCTTATTTGCCGGAGGGGAGGATGAGCAGTTCTTC
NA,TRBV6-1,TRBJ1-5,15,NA,CASSLAHIGNQPQHF,TGTGCCAGCAGTTTGGCCCACATAGGGAATCAGCCCCAGCATTTT
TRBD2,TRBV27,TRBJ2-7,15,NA,CASSITSGRWNEQYF,TGTGCCAGCAGTATAACTAGCGGGAGGTGGAACGAGCAGTACTTC
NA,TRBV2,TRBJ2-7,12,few,CASSGQYYEQYF,TGTGCCAGCAGTGGACAGTACTACGAGCAGTACTTC
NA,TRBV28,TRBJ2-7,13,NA,CASSLYRKAEQYF,TGTGCCAGCAGTCTCTACAGGAAGGCCGAGCAGTACTTC
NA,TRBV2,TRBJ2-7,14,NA,CASSDATAADEQYF,TGTGCCAGCAGTGATGCGACTGCCGCGGACGAGCAGTACTTC
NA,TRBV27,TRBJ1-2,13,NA,CASSLTRGYGYTF,TGTGCCAGCAGTTTAACACGGGGCTATGGCTACACCTTC
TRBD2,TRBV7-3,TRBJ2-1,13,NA,CASSASGGDEQFF,TGTGCCAGCTCGGCTAGCGGAGGCGATGAGCAGTTCTTC
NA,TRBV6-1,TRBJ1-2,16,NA,CASSERQGLTRNGYTF,TGTGCCAGCAGTGAACGTCAGGGGCTCACTAGGAATGGCTACACCTTC
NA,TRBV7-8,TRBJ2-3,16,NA,CASSLLGQASTDTQYF,TGTGCCAGCAGCTTACTAGGTCAGGCTAGCACAGATACGCAGTATTTT
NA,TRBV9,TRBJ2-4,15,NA,CASSVAGLAKNIQYF,TGTGCCAGCAGCGTAGCTGGTCTAGCCAAAAACATTCAGTACTTC
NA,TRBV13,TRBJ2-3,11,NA,CASSSTDTQYF,TGTGCCAGTTCTAGCACAGATACGCAGTATTTT
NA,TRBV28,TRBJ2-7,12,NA,CASSFPPNEQYF,TGTGCCAGCAGTTTCCCCCCTAACGAGCAGTACTTC
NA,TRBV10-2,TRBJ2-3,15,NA,CASSESALSTDTQYF,TGCGCCAGCAGTGAGTCCGCCCTCAGCACAGATACGCAGTATTTT
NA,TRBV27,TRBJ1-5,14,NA,CASRQGQHNQPQHF,TGTGCCAGCAGACAAGGACAGCACAATCAGCCCCAGCATTTT
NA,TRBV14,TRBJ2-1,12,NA,CASSQRANEQFF,TGTGCCAGCAGCCAGAGGGCCAATGAGCAGTTCTTC
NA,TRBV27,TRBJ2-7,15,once,CASSLSGGYSYEQYF,TGTGCCAGCAGTTTATCGGGGGGATACTCCTACGAGCAGTACTTC
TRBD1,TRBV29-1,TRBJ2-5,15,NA,CSVVGTGVVQETQYF,TGCAGCGTTGTTGGGACAGGGGTGGTACAAGAGACCCAGTACTTC
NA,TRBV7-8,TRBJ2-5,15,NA,CASSSSGRVKETQYF,TGTGCCAGCAGCTCGTCAGGCAGAGTAAAAGAGACCCAGTACTTC
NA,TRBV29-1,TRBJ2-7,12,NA,CSVEDSGYEQYF,TGCAGCGTTGAAGATTCGGGGTACGAGCAGTACTTC
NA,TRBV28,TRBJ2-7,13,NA,CASSQLTSYEQYF,TGTGCCAGCAGCCAATTGACCTCCTACGAGCAGTACTTC
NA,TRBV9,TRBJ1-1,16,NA,CASSVVHYRCNTEAFF,TGTGCCAGCAGCGTAGTCCATTACCGTTGCAACACTGAAGCTTTCTTT
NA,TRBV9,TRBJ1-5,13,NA,CASSVGLDQPQHF,TGTGCCAGCAGCGTAGGGCTTGATCAGCCCCAGCATTTT
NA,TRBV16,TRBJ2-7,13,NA,CASSQSTRYEQYF,TGTGCCAGCAGCCAATCGACGCGGTACGAGCAGTACTTC
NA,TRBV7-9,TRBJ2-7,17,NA,CASSLEGSWRDHRGQYF,TGTGCCAGCAGCTTAGAGGGGTCGTGGCGGGATCACCGGGGGCAGTACTTC